Below, 3 T cell receptor beta chains from the same sample are listed, as sequenced in a study of OX40 agonist ivuxolimab in advanced cancers. Here immunoSEQ multiplex PCR was the method, and the copy in TCRdb shows in-frame clones only, minus some. The sample lists under 70,000 clones; 87% were seen once. Sequenced here: CD4+ or CD8+ T cells sorted from blood, sampled in a trial of the OX40 agonist ivuxolimab. The source is an adult with an advanced solid tumor such as melanoma, head and neck, liver or kidney cancer.

The chain is built from TRBV7-9 and TRBJ1-4; D perhaps matches TRBD1 (5 bases). This CDR3 has 13 amino acids. V dropped 9 bases and J dropped 7 bases, with 15 bases sitting between them. The germline V gene encodes CDR1 SEHNR and CDR2 FQNEAQ (reference sequence). CDR3 bases: TGTGCCAGTCGGGACCCGGGAGGTGAAAAACTGTTTTTT. Translating it yields CASRDPGGEKLFF.

V usage is TRBV7-9 and J usage is TRBJ1-5; D gene ambiguous. This CDR3 has 13 amino acids. Trimming took off 1 base at V and 5 bases at J, with 6 bases between the two ends. Germline assignment: CDR1 SEHNR and CDR2 FQNEAQ (reference sequence). The CDR3 bases are TGTGCCAGCAGCTTAGAGGCCGATCAGCCCCAGCATTTT. Its protein is CASSLEADQPQHF.

This chain links TRBV14 with TRBJ2-3; D unclear. This CDR3 has 12 residues. Germline V gene lookup returns CDR1 SGHDN and CDR2 FVKESK. V was shortened by 4 bases and J by 4 bases, with 6 bases between the two germline ends. The CDR3 DNA follows: TGTGCCAGCAGCCCCACCCCAGATACGCAGTATTTT. Encoded protein: CASSPTPDTQYF.